This T cell receptor beta chain is drawn from a study of cytomegalovirus exposure and HLA in healthy donors. Primers for the PCR totalled 60 Vbeta and 13 Jbeta. Libraries were prepared by immunoSEQ multiplex PCR; TCRdb keeps only in-frame clonotypes and omits some of them. Of about 190,000 clones listed, around 83% were seen once; the top ten hold less than 1.1%. The CDR3 is 15 amino acids. Germline CDR1 LNHNV, CDR2 YYDKDF (reference sequence). Trimming shortened V by 3 bases and J by 5 bases, and 17 bases separated the two germline ends. This sequence was found in a woman between 40 and 50 years old in good health and CMV-seronegative. The sequencing input was PBMCs. This chain joins TRBV15 and TRBJ2-7; tentatively, D is TRBD2 (6 bases). CDR3 residues: CATSRSGLQLDEQYF. Written as DNA, the CDR3 is TGTGCCACCAGCAGGTCGGGACTCCAGCTCGACGAGCAGTACTTC.